This T cell receptor beta chain was retrieved from a study of follicular helper T cells after annual influenza vaccination. Study-wide findings and caveats: Day 7 ICOS+CD38+ clones later appeared mostly in ICOS-CD38- cTfh.

Time point indicated: 2015-2016 season, 7 days after influenza vaccination. Donors were community-dwelling with no influenza vaccine in the prior 6 months. ICOS+CD38+ and ICOS-CD38- fractions were sorted from non-naive CD4+CXCR5+PD-1+ cells. Unmatched junction bases numbered 7, after V lost 4 bases and J lost 5 bases. In germline, CDR1 is SGHRS, CDR2 YFSETQ. The CDR3 sequence is 15 residues long. Sequencing of TCRB used Survey level resolution. Sequenced by immunoSEQ multiplex PCR; TCRdb stores in-frame clones only, minus some. In the table there are about 4,800 clones, about 83% of which are singletons. On this clone: What it recognizes is unknown.

The receptor comes from an adult who received the influenza vaccine. Source: CXCR5+ CD38- circulating T follicular helper cells from blood, taken 7 days after influenza vaccination. Subset: circulating Tfh, non-naive CD4+CXCR5+PD-1+ (ICOS+CD38+ or ICOS-CD38-). The V and J genes are TRBV5-1 and TRBJ1-4; 8 bases line up with TRBD1. The CDR3 loop reads CASSGSGGANEKLFF. Written as DNA, the CDR3 is TGCGCCAGCAGCGGATCAGGGGGCGCGAATGAAAAACTGTTTTTT.